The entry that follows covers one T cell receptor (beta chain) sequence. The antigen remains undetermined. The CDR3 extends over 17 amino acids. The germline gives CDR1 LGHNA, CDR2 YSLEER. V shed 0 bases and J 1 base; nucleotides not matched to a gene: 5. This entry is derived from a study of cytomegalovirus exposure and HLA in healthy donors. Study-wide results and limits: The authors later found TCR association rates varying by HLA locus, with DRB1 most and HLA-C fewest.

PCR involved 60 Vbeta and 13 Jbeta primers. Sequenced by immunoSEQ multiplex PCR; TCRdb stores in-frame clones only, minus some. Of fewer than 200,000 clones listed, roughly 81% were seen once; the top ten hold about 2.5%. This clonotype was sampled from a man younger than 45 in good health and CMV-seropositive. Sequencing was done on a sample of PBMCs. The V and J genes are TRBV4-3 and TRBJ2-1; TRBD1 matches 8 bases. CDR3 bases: TGCGCCAGCAGCCAAGATAAGAGACAGGGGTCCTACAATGAGCAGTTCTTC. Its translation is CASSQDKRQGSYNEQFF.